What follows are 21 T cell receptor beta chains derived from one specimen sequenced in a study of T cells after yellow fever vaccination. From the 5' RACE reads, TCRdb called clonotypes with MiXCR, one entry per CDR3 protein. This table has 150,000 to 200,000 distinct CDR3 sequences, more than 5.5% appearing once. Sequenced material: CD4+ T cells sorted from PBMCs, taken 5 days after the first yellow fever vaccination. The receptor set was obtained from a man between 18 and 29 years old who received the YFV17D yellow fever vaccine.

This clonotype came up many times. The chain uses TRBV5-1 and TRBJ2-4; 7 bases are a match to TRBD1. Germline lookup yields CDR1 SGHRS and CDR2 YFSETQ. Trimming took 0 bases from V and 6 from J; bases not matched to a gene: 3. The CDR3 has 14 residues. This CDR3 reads CASSLEGATNIQYF. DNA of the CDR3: TGCGCCAGCAGCTTGGAGGGGGCGACAAACATTCAGTACTTC.

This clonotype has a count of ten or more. The CDR3 coding sequence is TGTGCCAGCAGCGTAGGGGTAGCGGGGGCCGTCTACGAGCAGTACTTC. It specifies CASSVGVAGAVYEQYF. This chain joins TRBV9 and TRBJ2-7; 9 bases map to TRBD2. V was pared by 0 bases and J by 3 bases, with 7 bases of the junction left unmatched. Germline V CDR1 and CDR2: SGDLS, YYNGEE. This CDR3 spans 16 amino acids.

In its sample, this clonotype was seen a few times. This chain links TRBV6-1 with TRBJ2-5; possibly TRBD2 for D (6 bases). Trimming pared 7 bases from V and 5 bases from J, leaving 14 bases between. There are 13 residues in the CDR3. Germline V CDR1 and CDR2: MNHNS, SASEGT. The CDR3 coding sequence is TGTGCCAGCAACCCGCCCGGGGGTGAGACCCAGTACTTC. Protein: CASNPPGGETQYF.

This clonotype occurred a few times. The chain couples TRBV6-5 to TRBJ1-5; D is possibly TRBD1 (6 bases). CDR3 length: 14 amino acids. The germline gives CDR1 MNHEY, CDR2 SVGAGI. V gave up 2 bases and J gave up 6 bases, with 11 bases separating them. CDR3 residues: CASSYIGGGQPQHF. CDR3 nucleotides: TGTGCCAGCAGTTACATCGGGGGCGGTCAGCCCCAGCATTTT.

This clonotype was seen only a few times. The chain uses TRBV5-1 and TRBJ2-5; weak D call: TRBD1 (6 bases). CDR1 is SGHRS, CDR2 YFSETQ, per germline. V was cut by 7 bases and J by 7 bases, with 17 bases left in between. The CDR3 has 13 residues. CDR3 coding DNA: TGCGCCAGCGGACAGAACTTTGTGCGGACCCAGTACTTC. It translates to CASGQNFVRTQYF.

The CDR3 reads CASSPPNSYNEQFF. The CDR3 region has the DNA TGTGCCAGCAGCCCACCGAACTCCTACAATGAGCAGTTCTTC. The rearrangement uses TRBV12-3 or TRBV12-4 and TRBJ2-1, with no clear D. CDR3 size: 14 residues. Trimming removed 6 bases at V and 0 bases at J, with 9 bases between.

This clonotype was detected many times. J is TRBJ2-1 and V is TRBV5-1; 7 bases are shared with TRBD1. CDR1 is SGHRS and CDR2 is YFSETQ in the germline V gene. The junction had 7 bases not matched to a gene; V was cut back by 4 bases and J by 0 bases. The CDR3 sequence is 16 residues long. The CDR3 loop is CASSQTGTDSYNEQFF. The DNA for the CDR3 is TGCGCCAGCAGCCAGACCGGGACAGACTCCTACAATGAGCAGTTCTTC.

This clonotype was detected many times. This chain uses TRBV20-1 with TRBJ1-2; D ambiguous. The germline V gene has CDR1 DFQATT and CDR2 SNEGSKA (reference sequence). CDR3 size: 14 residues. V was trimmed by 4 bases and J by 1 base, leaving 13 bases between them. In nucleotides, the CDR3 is TGCAGTGCTAATCGTAGAGGTCTTAACTATGGCTACACCTTC. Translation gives CSANRRGLNYGYTF.

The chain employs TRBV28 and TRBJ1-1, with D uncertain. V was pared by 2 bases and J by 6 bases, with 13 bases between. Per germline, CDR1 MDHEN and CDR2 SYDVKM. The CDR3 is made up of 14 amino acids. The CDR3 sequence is CASSLTGSWAEAFF. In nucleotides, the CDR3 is TGTGCCAGCAGTTTAACGGGGTCGTGGGCTGAAGCTTTCTTT.

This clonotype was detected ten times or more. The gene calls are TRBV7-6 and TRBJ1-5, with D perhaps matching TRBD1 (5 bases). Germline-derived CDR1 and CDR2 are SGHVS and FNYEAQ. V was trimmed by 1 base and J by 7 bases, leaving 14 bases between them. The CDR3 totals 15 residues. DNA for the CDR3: TGTGCCAGCAGCTTAGATCCCTCGGGGCAACAGCCCCAGCATTTT. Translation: CASSLDPSGQQPQHF. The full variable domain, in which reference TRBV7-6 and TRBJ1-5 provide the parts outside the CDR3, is GAGVSQSPRYKVTKRGQDVALRCDPISGHVSLYWYRQALGQGPEFLTYFNYEAQQDKSGLPNDRFSAERPEGSISTLTIQRTEQRDSAMYRCASSLDPSGQQPQHFGDGTRLSIL.

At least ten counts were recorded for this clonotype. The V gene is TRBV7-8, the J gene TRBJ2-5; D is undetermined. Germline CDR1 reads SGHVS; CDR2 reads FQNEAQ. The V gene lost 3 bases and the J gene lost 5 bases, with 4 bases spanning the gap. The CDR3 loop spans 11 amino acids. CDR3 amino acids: CASSFMETQYF. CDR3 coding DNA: TGTGCCAGCAGCTTCATGGAGACCCAGTACTTC. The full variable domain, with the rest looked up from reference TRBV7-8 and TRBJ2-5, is GAGVSQSPRYKVAKRGQDVALRCDPISGHVSLFWYQQALGQGPEFLTYFQNEAQLDKSGLPSDRFFAERPEGSVSTLKIQRTQQEDSAVYLCASSFMETQYFGPGTRLLVL.

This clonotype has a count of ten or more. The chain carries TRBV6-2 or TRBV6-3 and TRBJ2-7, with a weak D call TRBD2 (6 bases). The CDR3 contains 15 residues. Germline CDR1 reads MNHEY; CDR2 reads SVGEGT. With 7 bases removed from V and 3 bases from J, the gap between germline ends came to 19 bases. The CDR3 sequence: CASKGLGLSNYEQYF. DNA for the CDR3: TGTGCCAGCAAGGGTCTAGGACTATCGAACTACGAGCAGTACTTC.

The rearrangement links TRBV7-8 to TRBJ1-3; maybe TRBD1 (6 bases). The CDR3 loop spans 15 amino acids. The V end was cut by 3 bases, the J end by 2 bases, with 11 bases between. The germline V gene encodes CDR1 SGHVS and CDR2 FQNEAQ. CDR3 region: CASSLLGAAGNTIYF. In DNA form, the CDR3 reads TGTGCCAGCAGCTTGTTGGGGGCAGCTGGAAACACCATATATTTT.

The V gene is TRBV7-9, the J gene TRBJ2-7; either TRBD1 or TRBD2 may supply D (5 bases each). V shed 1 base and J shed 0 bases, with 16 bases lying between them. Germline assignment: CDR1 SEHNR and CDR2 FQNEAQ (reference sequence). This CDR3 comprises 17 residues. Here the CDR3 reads CASSLGLIGDASYEQYF. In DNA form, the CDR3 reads TGTGCCAGCAGCTTAGGCCTAATCGGGGACGCCTCCTACGAGCAGTACTTC.

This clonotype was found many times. The CDR3 reads CASSLGWGDVGNEQFF. CDR3 nucleotides: TGCGCCAGCAGCTTGGGGTGGGGCGATGTGGGGAATGAGCAGTTCTTC. The chain is built from TRBV5-1 and TRBJ2-1; D is possibly TRBD1 (5 bases). Between the trimmed V and J ends, which lost 0 bases and 7 bases, there was a span of 17 bases. Per the germline V gene, CDR1 is SGHRS and CDR2 is YFSETQ. The CDR3 is 16 amino acids.

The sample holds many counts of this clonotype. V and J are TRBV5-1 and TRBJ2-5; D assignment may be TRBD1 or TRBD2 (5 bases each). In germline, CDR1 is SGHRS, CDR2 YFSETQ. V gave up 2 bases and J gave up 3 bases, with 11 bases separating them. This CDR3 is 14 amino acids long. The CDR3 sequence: CASSFPRGEETQYF. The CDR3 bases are TGCGCCAGCAGCTTCCCTAGAGGGGAAGAGACCCAGTACTTC.

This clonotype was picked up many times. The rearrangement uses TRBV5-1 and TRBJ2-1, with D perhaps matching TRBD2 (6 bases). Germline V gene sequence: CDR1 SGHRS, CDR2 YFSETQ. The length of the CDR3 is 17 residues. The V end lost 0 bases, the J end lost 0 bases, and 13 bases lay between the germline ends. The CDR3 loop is CASSLARRGSSYNEQFF. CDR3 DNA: TGCGCCAGCAGCTTGGCCCGACGGGGGAGCTCCTACAATGAGCAGTTCTTC.

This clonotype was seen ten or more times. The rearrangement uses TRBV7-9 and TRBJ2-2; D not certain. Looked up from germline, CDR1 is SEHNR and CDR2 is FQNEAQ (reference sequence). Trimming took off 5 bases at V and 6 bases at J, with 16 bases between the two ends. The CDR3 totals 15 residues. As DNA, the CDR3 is TGTGCCAGCAGCCGAGACCATGGGCCGTCCGGGGAGCTGTTTTTT. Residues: CASSRDHGPSGELFF.

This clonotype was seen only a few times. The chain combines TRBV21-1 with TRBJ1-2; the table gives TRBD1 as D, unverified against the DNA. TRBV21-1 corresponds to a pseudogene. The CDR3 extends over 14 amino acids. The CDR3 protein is CASSPRTGKGGYTF. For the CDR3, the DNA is TGTGCCAGCAGCCCCCGGACAGGGAAGGGAGGCTACACCTTC.

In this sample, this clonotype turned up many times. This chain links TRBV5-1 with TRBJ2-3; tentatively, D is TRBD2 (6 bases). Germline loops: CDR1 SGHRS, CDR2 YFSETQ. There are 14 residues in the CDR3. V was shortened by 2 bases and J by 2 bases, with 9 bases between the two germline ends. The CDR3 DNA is TGCGCCAGCAGCTTAGGAGGGGCCACAGATACGCAGTATTTT. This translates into CASSLGGATDTQYF. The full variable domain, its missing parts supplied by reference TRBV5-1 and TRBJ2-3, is KAGVTQTPRYLIKTRGQQVTLSCSPISGHRSVSWYQQTPGQGLQFLFEYFSETQRNKGNFPGRFSGRQFSNSRSEMNVSTLELGDSALYLCASSLGGATDTQYFGPGTRLTVL.

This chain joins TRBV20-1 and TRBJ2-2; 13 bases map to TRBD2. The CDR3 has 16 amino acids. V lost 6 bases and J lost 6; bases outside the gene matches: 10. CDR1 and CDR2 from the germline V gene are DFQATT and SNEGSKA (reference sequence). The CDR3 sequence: CSAQDHTSGRAGELFF. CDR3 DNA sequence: TGCAGTGCCCAAGACCATACTAGCGGGAGGGCCGGGGAGCTGTTTTTT.